This is a list of T cell receptor beta chains from one sample in a study of Graves' ophthalmopathy and Graves' hyperthyroidism. TCRdb reprocessed the multiplex PCR reads via MiXCR and lists one record per CDR3 protein. The repertoire holds 350,000 to 400,000 distinct CDR3 sequences, around 16% seen once, with 1.6% in the top ten. The sample consisted of peripheral blood. The receptor source for this set is a young woman with Graves' ophthalmopathy. The CDR3 runs from the conserved cysteine through the conserved F or W. The order of the fields is J gene, clone size, V gene, CDR3 length, D gene, CDR3 protein, CDR3 DNA. A D gene is named only where the DNA matches it firmly. Where a row states a size, it is once, few, many or the class of an expanded clone; other rows omit it.

>TRBJ2-7|many|TRBV5-1|17|NA
CASSPGVSFRSSYEQYF
TGCGCCAGCAGCCCGGGAGTCAGTTTTCGAAGCTCCTACGAGCAGTACTTC
>TRBJ1-3|many|TRBV15|16|TRBD1
CATSSPGGSSGNTIYF
TGTGCCACCAGCAGCCCAGGGGGGAGCTCTGGAAACACCATATATTTT
>TRBJ1-5|many|TRBV20-1|15|TRBD1
CSASQGALANQPQHF
TGCAGTGCTAGTCAGGGGGCTCTGGCCAATCAGCCCCAGCATTTT
>TRBJ1-1|NA|TRBV10-3|15|NA
CAISESNVRGTEAFF
TGTGCCATCAGTGAGTCCAATGTGCGGGGCACTGAAGCTTTCTTT
>TRBJ1-2|many|TRBV12-3/TRBV12-4|13|TRBD1
CASSYTGGVRYTF
TGTGCCAGCAGTTATACAGGGGGGGTTCGCTACACCTTC
>TRBJ2-7|many|TRBV6-5|14|NA
CASSYSGGPYEQYF
TGTGCCAGCAGTTACTCTGGGGGCCCCTACGAGCAGTACTTC
>TRBJ2-7|many|TRBV6-4|15|TRBD1
CASSTRDRGFYEQCF
TGTGCCAGCAGTACCCGGGACAGGGGGTTCTACGAGCAGTGCTTC
>TRBJ1-1|many|TRBV11-2|16|TRBD1
CASSEGGGKRYTEAFF
TGTGCCAGCAGCGAAGGAGGGGGCAAAAGGTACACTGAAGCTTTCTTT
>TRBJ2-2|many|TRBV19|15|NA
CASSITRRNTGELFF
TGTGCCAGTAGTATCACGCGGAGGAACACCGGGGAGCTGTTTTTT
>TRBJ2-2|many|TRBV12-3/TRBV12-4|13|NA
CASRGSYGGELFF
TGTGCCAGCAGGGGGAGTTACGGCGGGGAGCTGTTTTTT
>TRBJ1-5|many|TRBV6-1|14|TRBD1
CASRRRQGDQPQHF
TGTGCCAGCAGGAGGCGACAGGGAGATCAGCCCCAGCATTTT
>TRBJ1-2|NA|TRBV6-1|13|NA
CASSEQENYGYTF
TGTGCCAGCAGTGAACAGGAAAACTATGGCTACACCTTC
>TRBJ2-5|many|TRBV10-3|11|NA
CAVRGQETQYF
TGTGCCGTCAGGGGCCAAGAGACCCAGTACTTC
>TRBJ1-5|many|TRBV12-3/TRBV12-4|14|NA
CASMERDSNQPQHF
TGTGCCAGCATGGAAAGGGATAGCAATCAGCCCCAGCATTTT